This T cell receptor beta chain stems from a study of cytomegalovirus exposure and HLA in healthy donors. Findings and caveats of the study: Later work found most CMV-associated TCR beta chains apparently HLA-restricted. Later, an analysis found that common viral pathogens appeared to be linked with several of the most significant clusters.

The germline V gene has CDR1 SGHTA and CDR2 FQGTGA. This CDR3 has 15 residues. Trimming cost V 4 bases and J 1 base; bases outside gene matches: 3. A word on this clone: Its antigen is as yet unknown. The same CDR3 also results from other DNA sequences found in this sample.

PCR was performed using 60 Vbeta and 13 Jbeta primers. Only in-frame clones appear in the TCRdb table, and some are missing; sequencing was by immunoSEQ multiplex PCR. The sample lists 130,000 to 150,000 clones; 80% were seen once. Input material: PBMCs. This TCR was sampled from a man aged 40-50 years in good health and CMV-seronegative. The rearrangement joins TRBV7-3 to TRBJ2-3, with 9 bases that match TRBD1. This CDR3 reads CASSSRTGGTDTQYF. In nucleotides, the CDR3 is TGTGCCAGCAGCTCCCGGACAGGGGGCACAGATACGCAGTATTTT.